This TCR beta chain was observed in a study of CD8+ T cells in alopecia areata. Study-wide results and caveats: Sequencing of scalp samples also captures resident alphabeta T cells of normal skin. Whereas mice showed it more clearly, TCR sharing across patients was murkier, possibly because of HLA. Lesional scalp, especially alopecia totalis/universalis, showed higher clonality than normal scalp.

Sequencing templates came from extracted RNA that was reverse transcribed into cDNA. Libraries were prepared by immunoSEQ multiplex PCR; TCRdb keeps only in-frame clonotypes and omits some of them. Of 65,000 to 70,000 clones in the sample, roughly 60% were seen once. Sorted out of PBMCs were CD4+ T cells and CD8+ T cells. Germline-derived CDR1 and CDR2 are SGHRS and YFSETQ. The CDR3 loop spans 13 amino acids. Trimming cost V 3 bases and J 5 bases, with 12 bases left between them. On this clone: The antigen remains undetermined.

The origin of this receptor is a human donor with alopecia areata. This sample comprised CD8+ T cells sorted from blood, obtained at week 0. V gene TRBV5-1 combines with J gene TRBJ2-7; D remains unclear. Here the CDR3 DNA reads TGCGCCAGCAGCTGGGAATCCCGCCACGAGCAGTACTTC. Its protein is CASSWESRHEQYF.